Listed here is a single TCR beta chain. Its antigen is unknown. These data belong to a study of response to subunit inactivated influenza vaccine. Study results and limitations: T cells newly recruited by each seasonal influenza vaccination are few, the authors suggested.

TCRdb ran MiXCR on the RT-PCR reads and lists one entry per CDR3 protein. The data show more than 550,000 distinct CDR3 sequences, with over 9.5% seen just once and roughly 10% held by the top ten. Germline V lookup: CDR1 SGHAT, CDR2 FQNNGV. Between the trimmed V and J ends, which lost 0 bases and 9 bases, there was a span of 18 bases. This CDR3 has 15 residues. The chain couples TRBV11-2 to TRBJ2-7; D may match TRBD1 or TRBD2 (5 bases each). The receptor was isolated from a man aged 50 to 59 who received an inactivated influenza vaccine. The input for sequencing was PBMCs from blood, taken on the day of vaccination. This chain's CDR3 is CASSLEGVGASLQYF. As DNA, the CDR3 is TGTGCCAGCAGCTTAGAGGGGGTCGGGGCTTCCCTGCAGTACTTC.